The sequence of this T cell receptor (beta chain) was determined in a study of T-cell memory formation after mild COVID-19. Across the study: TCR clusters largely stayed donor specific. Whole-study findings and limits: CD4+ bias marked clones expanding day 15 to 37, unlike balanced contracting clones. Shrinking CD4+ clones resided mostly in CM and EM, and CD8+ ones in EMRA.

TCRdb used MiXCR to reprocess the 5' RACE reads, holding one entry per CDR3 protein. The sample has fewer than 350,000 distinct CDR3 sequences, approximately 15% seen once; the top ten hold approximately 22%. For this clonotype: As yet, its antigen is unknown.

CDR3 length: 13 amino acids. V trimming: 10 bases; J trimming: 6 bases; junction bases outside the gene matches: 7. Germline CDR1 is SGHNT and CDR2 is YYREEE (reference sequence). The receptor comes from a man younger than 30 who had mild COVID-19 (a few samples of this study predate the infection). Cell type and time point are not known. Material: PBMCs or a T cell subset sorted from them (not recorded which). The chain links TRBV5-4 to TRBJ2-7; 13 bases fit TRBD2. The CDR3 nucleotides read TGTGCCTCCGGGACTAGCGGGACGATCGAGCAGTACTTC. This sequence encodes CASGTSGTIEQYF.